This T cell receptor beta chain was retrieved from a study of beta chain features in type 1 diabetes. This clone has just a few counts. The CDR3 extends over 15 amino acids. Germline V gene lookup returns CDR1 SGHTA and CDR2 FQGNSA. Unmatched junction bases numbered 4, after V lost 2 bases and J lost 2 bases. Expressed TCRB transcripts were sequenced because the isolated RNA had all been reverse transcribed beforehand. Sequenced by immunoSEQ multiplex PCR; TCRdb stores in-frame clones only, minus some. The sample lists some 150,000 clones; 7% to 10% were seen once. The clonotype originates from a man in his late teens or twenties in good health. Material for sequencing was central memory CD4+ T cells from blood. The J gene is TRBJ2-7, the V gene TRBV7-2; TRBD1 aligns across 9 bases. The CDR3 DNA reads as TGTGCCAGCAGCTTATTGGGGACAGGGACCTACGAGCAGTACTTC. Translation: CASSLLGTGTYEQYF.